Below are 2 T cell receptor beta chains sequenced from a single sample in a study of post-analysis software for immune sequencing data. Study results and limitations: Several TRBV segments were more frequent in patients than controls; TRBV5-6, TRBV5-1 and TRBV20-1 belonged to this group.

TCR beta libraries were prepared from cDNA with unique molecular identifiers. TCRdb recomputed calls from the PCR reads with MiXCR, one row per CDR3 protein. The repertoire consists of 700,000 to 900,000 distinct CDR3 sequences, with around 46% occurring once and the leading ten covering roughly 4.9%. No cognate antigen is known for these TCRs. Sequenced material: blood. These receptors all stem from a girl aged 10-17 years with multiple sclerosis.

Only one count was recorded for this clonotype. This rearrangement joins TRBV29-1 to TRBJ2-4, with 13 bases fitting TRBD2. The assigned J gene may be wrong: the sequence end matches TRBJ2-7 better. The CDR3 is 15 residues long. CDR1 and CDR2 from the germline V gene are SQVTM and ANQGSEA. CDR3 region: CSAFLLAGGAYEQYF. The DNA for the CDR3 is TGCAGCGCCTTTCTACTAGCGGGAGGGGCCTACGAGCAGTACTTC.

The genes are TRBV11-3 and TRBJ2-7; 11 bases are shared with TRBD2. There are 12 residues in the CDR3. Per germline, CDR1 SGHNT and CDR2 YENEEA. V was pared by 4 bases and J by 11 bases, with 4 bases of the junction left unmatched. CDR3 coding DNA: TGTGCCAGCAGCTCGACTAGCGGGACGGAGTACTTC. It is translated as CASSSTSGTEYF.